This T cell receptor beta chain originates from a study of OX40 agonist ivuxolimab in advanced cancers. Whole-study context: Males comprised about 78% of the group, whose mean age was approximately 60 years (range about 20 to 85). Treatment received earlier with anti-PD-1, anti-PD-L1 or anti-CTLA-4 agents was allowed, and 40% had some.

With regard to this clone: Its antigen is currently unknown.

Study observations and caveats: Those patients achieving a partial response at 0.1-3.0 mg/kg showed among the lowest clonal expansion.

TCRdb's copy holds only in-frame clones and misses some; the assay was immunoSEQ multiplex PCR. The sample carries over 60,000 clones, roughly 90% recorded once. The germline V gene has CDR1 MDHEN and CDR2 SYDVKM. The CDR3 is made up of 15 amino acids. The V segment lost 6 bases and the J segment 5 bases; nucleotides outside the gene matches: 12. The input for sequencing was CD4+ or CD8+ T cells sorted from blood, taken in a trial of the OX40 agonist ivuxolimab. This clonotype originated in an adult with an advanced solid tumor such as melanoma, head and neck, liver or kidney cancer. The rearrangement links TRBV28 to TRBJ1-2; 7 bases map to TRBD1. As DNA, the CDR3 is TGTGCCAGCAGGCCACCTGACAGGGACCTATATGGCTACACCTTC. This translates into CASRPPDRDLYGYTF.